These T cell receptor beta chains were read from a single sample in a study of CD8 T cells in ankylosing spondylitis. TCRdb analysed the 5' RACE reads with MiXCR anew, one entry per CDR3 protein. The table lists 400,000 to 450,000 distinct CDR3 sequences, 17% of them singletons. Sample: blood, either unsorted or a sorted T cell fraction (not recorded which). The source is a male donor with ankylosing spondylitis. Each CDR3 is given with its conserved first and last residue. D genes are given only for firm matches. Size values are once, few and many counts, or a class for expanded clones, and some rows have none.

TRBJ2-1,.,TRBV20-1,few,TGCAGTGCTAGAGTAGAGACAAGATGGGATGAGCAGTTCTTC,CSARVETRWDEQFF
TRBJ2-1,.,TRBV20-1,few,TGCAGTGCGGAGAGCGGAGGCTACAATGAGCAGTTCTTC,CSAESGGYNEQFF
TRBJ2-5,.,TRBV27,.,TGTGCCAGCAGGCCCAAGCAGGGACTCCAAGAGACCCAGTACTTC,CASRPKQGLQETQYF
TRBJ1-3,.,TRBV19,.,TGTGCCAGTAGTATAGAAGAGGGCTATAATGGAAACACCATATATTTT,CASSIEEGYNGNTIYF
TRBJ2-1,TRBD1,TRBV23-1,.,TGCGCCAGCAGTCCTGCAGGACAGGGGAAGTACAATGAGCAGTTCTTC,CASSPAGQGKYNEQFF
TRBJ2-3,TRBD1,TRBV4-3,.,TGCGCCAGCAGCCAAGAAGGGACAGGCACAGATACGCAGTATTTT,CASSQEGTGTDTQYF
TRBJ2-1,TRBD2,TRBV2,.,TGTGCCAGCAGTGAAGGGACTAGCGGGATAATCTTC,CASSEGTSGIIF
TRBJ1-1,.,TRBV7-6,few,TGTGCCAGCACGGATGGGGGTGGCACTGAAGCTTTCTTT,CASTDGGGTEAFF
TRBJ1-2,.,TRBV29-1,many,TGCAGCACGCTCTTCGGGGATGACCTATCGGGCCGGCGAGGCTACACCTTC,CSTLFGDDLSGRRGYTF
TRBJ1-1,TRBD1,TRBV11-2,.,TGTGCCAGCAGCGGACGGACAGGGGGCACTGAAGCTTTCTTT,CASSGRTGGTEAFF
TRBJ1-4,TRBD1,TRBV5-1,few,TGCGCCAGCAGCACCCTAGACAGGGAAACTAATGAAAAACTGTTTTTT,CASSTLDRETNEKLFF
TRBJ1-6,.,TRBV5-1,few,TGCGCCAGCAGCTTCGATACAGGGAAGAATTCACCCCTCCACTTT,CASSFDTGKNSPLHF
TRBJ1-1,TRBD1,TRBV6-2/TRBV6-3,few,TGTGCCAGCAGTTACCCTGCACTTTACGGACAGGGGAACACTGAAGCTTTCTTT,CASSYPALYGQGNTEAFF
TRBJ2-1,TRBD2,TRBV5-5,.,TGTGCCAGCAGCCTCCCGGGACTAGCCACCTACAATGAGCAGTTCTTC,CASSLPGLATYNEQFF
TRBJ2-1,TRBD2,TRBV7-3,.,TGTGCCAGCAGCTTAACGCGGGGGAGGGATGAAGAGCAGTTCTTC,CASSLTRGRDEEQFF
TRBJ2-1,TRBD2,TRBV5-1,once,TGCGCCAGCAGCCGACTAGCGGGAACCCCAGGTGAGCAGTTCTTC,CASSRLAGTPGEQFF
TRBJ2-7,.,TRBV7-9,few,TGTGCCAGCAGCTTAGAGTCGGCGTACGAGCAGTACTTC,CASSLESAYEQYF
TRBJ1-4,.,TRBV27,few,TGTGCCAGCGGTGGTCCTGGGCGTGAAAAACTGTTTTTT,CASGGPGREKLFF
TRBJ1-5,.,TRBV10-3,.,TGTGCCATCAGTGCTTCGGATTATAGCAATCAGCCCCAGCATTTT,CAISASDYSNQPQHF
TRBJ1-1,.,TRBV5-1,few,TGCGCCAGCAGCTTGCGGATTAGGACTGAAGCTTTCTTT,CASSLRIRTEAFF
TRBJ2-7,TRBD2,TRBV5-1,.,TGCGCCAGCAGCGCCGGGACTAGCGGGGCCGAGCAGTACTTC,CASSAGTSGAEQYF
TRBJ2-1,.,TRBV10-3,many,TGTGCCATCAGTGAGTCCCCCGCGCATGAGCAGTTCTTC,CAISESPAHEQFF
TRBJ2-7,TRBD2,TRBV4-3,.,TGCGCCAGCAGCCTCAATCCCGGGGGGGGGTACGAGCAGTACTTC,CASSLNPGGGYEQYF
TRBJ1-5,.,TRBV12-3/TRBV12-4,few,TGTGCCAGCAAGGGCAGGAATAGCAATCAGCCCCAGCATTTT,CASKGRNSNQPQHF
TRBJ2-3,TRBD2,TRBV12-3/TRBV12-4,.,TGTGCCAGCAGTTTCCGGACTAGCGGAGAGGGTGATACGCAGTATTTT,CASSFRTSGEGDTQYF
TRBJ2-3,TRBD2,TRBV7-2,few,TGTGCCAGCAGCTTAACCTTCACTAGCGGGAGCACAGATACGCAGTATTTT,CASSLTFTSGSTDTQYF
TRBJ2-2,TRBD2,TRBV14,.,TGTGCCAGCAGCCCCCACGCGGGGGCGAACACCGGGGAGCTGTTTTTT,CASSPHAGANTGELFF
TRBJ1-5,TRBD1,TRBV16,few,TGTGCCAGCAGCCAATCCCCACAGGGGCAGCCCCAGCATTTT,CASSQSPQGQPQHF
TRBJ2-7,.,TRBV18,.,TGTGCCAGCTCACCACCGGTCATAGCGTCGTTCCACGAGCAGTACTTC,CASSPPVIASFHEQYF
TRBJ2-1,.,TRBV5-1,few,TGCGCCAGTGAAGCGGATTCCTACAATGAGCAGTTCTTC,CASEADSYNEQFF
TRBJ2-5,TRBD2,TRBV10-2,few,TGCGCCAGCCGGGGGGGGTACCAAGAGACCCAGTACTTC,CASRGGYQETQYF
TRBJ2-1,.,TRBV20-1,few,TGCAGTGCGGGGGAGGTTGAGCAGTTCTTC,CSAGEVEQFF
TRBJ2-7,TRBD1,TRBV5-1,few,TGCGCCAGCAGCCTGCCGGACAGGGGCGATGAGCAGTACTTC,CASSLPDRGDEQYF